This T cell receptor (beta chain) was captured in a study of PD-L1 blockade in urothelial cancer. Study information: Analysis of blood occurred 3 weeks (second dose) and 6 weeks after treatment start. Study-level findings and limits: More expansion of tumor-associated blood clones, seen at 3 weeks, marked durable-benefit patients.

Note on this clone: Its target is unknown.

The CDR3 extends over 15 amino acids. Time point indicated: pretreatment peripheral blood. Every PCR got spiked synthetic TCR analog templates. Using immunoSEQ multiplex PCR, the repertoire was profiled, and TCRdb retains in-frame clones only, with some absent. There are 95,000 or so clones in the sample; around 90% occur only once, and 2% to 2.5% lies in the top ten. This TCR came from a man aged 55 to 70 with urothelial cancer. This sample comprised PBMCs, obtained around atezolizumab (anti-PD-L1) treatment. The V and J genes are TRBV21-1 and TRBJ1-5. TRBV21-1 constitutes a pseudogene. The CDR3 DNA reads TGTGCCAGCAGCACCTTCGGGGGGCTCGATCAGCCCCAGCATTTT. Translating it yields CASSTFGGLDQPQHF.